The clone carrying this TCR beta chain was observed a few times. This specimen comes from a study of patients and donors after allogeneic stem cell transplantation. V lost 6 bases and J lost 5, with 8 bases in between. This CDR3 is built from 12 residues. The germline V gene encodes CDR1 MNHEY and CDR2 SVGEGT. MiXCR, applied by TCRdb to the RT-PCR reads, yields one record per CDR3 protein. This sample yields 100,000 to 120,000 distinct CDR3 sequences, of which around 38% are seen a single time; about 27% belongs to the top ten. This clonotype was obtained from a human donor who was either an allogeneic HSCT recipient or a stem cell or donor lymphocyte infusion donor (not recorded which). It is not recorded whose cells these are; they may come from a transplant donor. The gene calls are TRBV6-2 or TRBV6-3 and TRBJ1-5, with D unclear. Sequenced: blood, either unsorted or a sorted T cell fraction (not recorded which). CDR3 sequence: CASSHSYQPQHF. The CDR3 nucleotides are TGTGCCAGCAGCCACAGTTATCAGCCCCAGCATTTT.